The T cell receptor beta chain under discussion was sequenced for a study of T-cell memory formation after mild COVID-19. About the research overall: Most TCR clusters belonged to a single donor. General study findings and limits: While clones contracting from day 15 to 85 were balanced between CD4 and CD8, later expanders leaned CD4+.

As to this clonotype: Its antigen is not known.

Germline V gene sequence: CDR1 SNHLY, CDR2 FYNNEI. This CDR3 comprises 12 residues. V lost 8 bases, J lost 8 bases, and 13 bases lay in between. It was 5'RACE with constant-segment primers that produced the TCR alpha and TCR beta cDNA libraries, which carried sample barcodes and UMIs. TCRdb called the 5' RACE reads again in MiXCR, with one record for every CDR3 protein. Of around 430,000 distinct CDR3 sequences in the sample, 16% are singletons; the top ten hold 20% to 25%. The origin of this receptor is a man younger than 35 who had mild COVID-19 (a few samples of this study predate the infection). Cell type and time point are not known. The chain has TRBV2 and TRBJ2-1; a possible D gene is TRBD2 (7 bases). Source material: PBMCs or a T cell subset sorted from them (not recorded which). CDR3 coding DNA: TGTGCCAGCGGGGGGGGCGTATATGAGCAGTTCTTC. Protein sequence: CASGGGVYEQFF.